Reported below is one T cell receptor (beta chain). The antigen is unknown. The sample comes from a study of PD-1 blockade in classical Hodgkin lymphoma. Study-level results: It was reported that newly diagnosed patients had less baseline TCR diversity than healthy donors. Whatever underlies the repertoire differences (possibly disease activity or prior therapy) remains undefined.

As for time point: newly diagnosed, previously untreated cHL patient sample. The study purified CD4+ T cells from thawed PBMCs using magnetic negative selection. As a comparison, the study used PBMCs from newly diagnosed, untreated classical Hodgkin lymphoma. The CDR3 is 15 residues long. The trim removed 3 bases at V and 3 bases at J, leaving 4 bases unmatched. Germline V CDR1 and CDR2: MNHNS, SASEGT. Assay: immunoSEQ multiplex PCR; the TCRdb copy retains only in-frame clones and omits some. Of approximately 21,000 clones listed, 90% are singletons. The V and J genes are TRBV6-1 and TRBJ1-2; TRBD1 matches 10 bases. The sequence was obtained from a human donor with classical Hodgkin lymphoma. What was sequenced was CD4+ T cells from blood. DNA of the CDR3: TGTGCCAGCAGTGACCGGACAGGGGGGTACTATGGCTACACCTTC. This gives the protein CASSDRTGGYYGYTF.